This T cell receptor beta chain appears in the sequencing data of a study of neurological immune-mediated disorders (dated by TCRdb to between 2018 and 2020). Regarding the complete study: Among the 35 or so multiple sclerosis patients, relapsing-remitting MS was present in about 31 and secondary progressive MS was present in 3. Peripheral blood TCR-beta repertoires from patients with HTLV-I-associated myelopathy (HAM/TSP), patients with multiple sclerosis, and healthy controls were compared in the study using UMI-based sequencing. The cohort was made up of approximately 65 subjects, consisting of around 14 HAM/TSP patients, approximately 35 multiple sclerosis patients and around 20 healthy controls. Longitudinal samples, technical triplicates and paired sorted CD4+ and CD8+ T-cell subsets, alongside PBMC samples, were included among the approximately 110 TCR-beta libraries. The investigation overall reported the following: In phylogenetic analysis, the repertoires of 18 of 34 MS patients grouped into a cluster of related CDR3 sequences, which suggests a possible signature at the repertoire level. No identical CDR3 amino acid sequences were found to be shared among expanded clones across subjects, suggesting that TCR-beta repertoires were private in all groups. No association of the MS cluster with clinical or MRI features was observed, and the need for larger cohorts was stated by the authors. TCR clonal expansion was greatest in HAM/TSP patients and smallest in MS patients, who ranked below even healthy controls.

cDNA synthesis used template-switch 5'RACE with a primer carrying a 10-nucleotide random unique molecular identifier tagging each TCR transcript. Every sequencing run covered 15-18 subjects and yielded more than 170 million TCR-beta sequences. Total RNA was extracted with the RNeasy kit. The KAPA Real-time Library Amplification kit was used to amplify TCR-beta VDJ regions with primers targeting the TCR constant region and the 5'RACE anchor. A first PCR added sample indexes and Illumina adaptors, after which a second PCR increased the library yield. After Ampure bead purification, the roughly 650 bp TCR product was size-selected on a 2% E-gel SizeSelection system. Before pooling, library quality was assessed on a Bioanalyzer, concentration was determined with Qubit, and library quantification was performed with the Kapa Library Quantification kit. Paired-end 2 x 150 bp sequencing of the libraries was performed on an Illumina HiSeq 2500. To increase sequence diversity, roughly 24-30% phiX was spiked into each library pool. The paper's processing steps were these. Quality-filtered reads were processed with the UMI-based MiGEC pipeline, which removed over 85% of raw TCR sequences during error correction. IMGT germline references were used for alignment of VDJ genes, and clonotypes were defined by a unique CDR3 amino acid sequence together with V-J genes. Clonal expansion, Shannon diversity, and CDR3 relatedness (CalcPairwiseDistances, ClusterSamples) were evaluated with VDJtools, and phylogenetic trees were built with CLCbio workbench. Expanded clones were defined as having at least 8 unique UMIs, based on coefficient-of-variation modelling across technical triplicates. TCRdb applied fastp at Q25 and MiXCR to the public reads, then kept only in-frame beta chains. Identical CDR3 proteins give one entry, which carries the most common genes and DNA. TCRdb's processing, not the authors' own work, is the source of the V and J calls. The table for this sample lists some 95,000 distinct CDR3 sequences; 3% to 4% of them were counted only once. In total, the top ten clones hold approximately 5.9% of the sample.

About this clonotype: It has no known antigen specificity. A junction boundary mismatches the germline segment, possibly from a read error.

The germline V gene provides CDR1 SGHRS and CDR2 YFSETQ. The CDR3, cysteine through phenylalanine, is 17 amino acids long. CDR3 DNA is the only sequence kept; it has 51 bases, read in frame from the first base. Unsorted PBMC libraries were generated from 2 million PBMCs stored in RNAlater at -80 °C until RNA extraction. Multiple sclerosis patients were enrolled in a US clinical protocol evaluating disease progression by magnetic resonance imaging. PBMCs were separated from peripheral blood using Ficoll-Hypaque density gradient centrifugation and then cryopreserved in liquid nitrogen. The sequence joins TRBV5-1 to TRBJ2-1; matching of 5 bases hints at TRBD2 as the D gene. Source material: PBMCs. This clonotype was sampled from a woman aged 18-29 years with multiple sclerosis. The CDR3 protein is CASSLGGLADSYNELFF. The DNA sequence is TGCGCCAGCAGCTTGGGTGGGCTAGCAGACTCCTACAATGAGCTGTTCTTC.